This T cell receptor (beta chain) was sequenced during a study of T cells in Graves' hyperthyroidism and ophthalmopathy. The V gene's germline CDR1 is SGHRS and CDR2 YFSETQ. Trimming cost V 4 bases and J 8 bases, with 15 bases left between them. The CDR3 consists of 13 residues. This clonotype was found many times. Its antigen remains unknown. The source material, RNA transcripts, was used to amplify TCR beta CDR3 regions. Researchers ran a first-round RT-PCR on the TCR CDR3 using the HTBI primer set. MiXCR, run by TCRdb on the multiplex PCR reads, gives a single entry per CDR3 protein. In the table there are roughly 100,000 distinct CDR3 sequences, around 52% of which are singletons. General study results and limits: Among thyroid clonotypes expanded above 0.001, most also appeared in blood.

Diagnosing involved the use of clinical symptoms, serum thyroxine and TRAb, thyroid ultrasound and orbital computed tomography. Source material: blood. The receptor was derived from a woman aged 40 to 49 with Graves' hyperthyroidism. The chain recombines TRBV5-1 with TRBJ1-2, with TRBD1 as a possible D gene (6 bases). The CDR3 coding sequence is TGCGCCAGCAGCCCCAGGGGTCCCGGCGGCTACACCTTC. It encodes CASSPRGPGGYTF.